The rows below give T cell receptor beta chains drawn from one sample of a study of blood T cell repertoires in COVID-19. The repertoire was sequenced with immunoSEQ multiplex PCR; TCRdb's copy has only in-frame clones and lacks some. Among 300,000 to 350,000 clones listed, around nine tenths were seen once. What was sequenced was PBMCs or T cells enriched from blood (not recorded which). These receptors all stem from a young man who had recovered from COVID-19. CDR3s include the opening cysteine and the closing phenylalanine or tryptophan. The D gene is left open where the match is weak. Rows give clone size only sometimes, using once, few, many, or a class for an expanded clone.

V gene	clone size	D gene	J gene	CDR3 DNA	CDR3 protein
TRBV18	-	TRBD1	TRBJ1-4	TGTGCCAGCTCACCACCGGGACAGGGGACTCGGGAAAAACTGTTTTTT	CASSPPGQGTREKLFF
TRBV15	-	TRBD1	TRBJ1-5	TGTGCCACCAGCAAAACCCACGCGAGGGGGCCTTCAGATAATCAGCCCCAGCATTTT	CATSKTHARGPSDNQPQHF
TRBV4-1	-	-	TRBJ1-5	TGCGCCAGCAGCCCCCTAGGCTGGGTCAATCAGCCCCAGCATTTT	CASSPLGWVNQPQHF
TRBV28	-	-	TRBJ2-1	TGTGCCAGCAGTTTATCACACTACAATGAGCAGTTCTTC	CASSLSHYNEQFF
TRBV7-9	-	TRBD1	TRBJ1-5	TGTGCCAGCAGCTTAGGACAGGGGGATTATAGCAATCAGCCCCAGCATTTT	CASSLGQGDYSNQPQHF
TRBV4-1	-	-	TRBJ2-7	TGCGCCAGCAGCCAAGATCCAGGGGGGTCCTACGAGCAGTACTTC	CASSQDPGGSYEQYF
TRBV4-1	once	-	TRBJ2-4	TGCGCCAGCAGCCAAGGCAGGGGATCCAAAAACATTCAGTACTTC	CASSQGRGSKNIQYF
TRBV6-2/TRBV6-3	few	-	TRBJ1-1	TGTGCCAGCAGTTACGTGGGGGCGGTGGCTTTCTTT	CASSYVGAVAFF
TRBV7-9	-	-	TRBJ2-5	TGTGCCAGCAGCTTCGGAATGCGGGTAGAGACCCAGTACTTC	CASSFGMRVETQYF
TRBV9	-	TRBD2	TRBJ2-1	TGTGCCAGCAGCGTCGGGCGGGGGGGCTACAATGAGCAGTTCTTC	CASSVGRGGYNEQFF
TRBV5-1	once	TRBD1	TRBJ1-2	TGCGCCAGCAGCTTAGACAGGGGCTATGGCTACACCTTC	CASSLDRGYGYTF
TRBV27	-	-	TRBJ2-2	TGTGCCACCTCGATAATCCGCGGCACCGGGGAGCTGTTTTTT	CATSIIRGTGELFF
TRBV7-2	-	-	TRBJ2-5	TGTGCCAGCAGCCCCTCGGAGACCCAGTACTTC	CASSPSETQYF
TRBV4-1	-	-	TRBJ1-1	TGCGCCAGCAGCCAAGTGCCCGGGAGGAACACTGAAGCTTTCTTT	CASSQVPGRNTEAFF
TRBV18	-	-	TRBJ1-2	TGTGCCAGCTCACCCATTCTAAACGACAGGAATGAAGGCTACACCTTC	CASSPILNDRNEGYTF
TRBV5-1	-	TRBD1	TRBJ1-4	TGCGCCAGCAGCGAGCCCGGACAGGGAGGTGAAAAACTGTTTTTT	CASSEPGQGGEKLFF
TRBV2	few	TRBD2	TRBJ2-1	TGTGCCAGCATGGAACGGACTAGGAGCACCTACAATGAGCAGTTCTTC	CASMERTRSTYNEQFF
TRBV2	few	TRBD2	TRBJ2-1	TGTGCCAGCAGTCTCGAATACAAGACTAGCGGGGGCCGGAGGGATGAGCAGTTCTTC	CASSLEYKTSGGRRDEQFF
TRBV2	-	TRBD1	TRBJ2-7	TGTGCCAGCAGGGCTCAAGGGACAGTCTACGAGCAGTACTTC	CASRAQGTVYEQYF
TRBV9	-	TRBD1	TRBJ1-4	TGTGCCAGCAGCGTCGCGACAGGGGGAACTAATGAAAAACTGTTTTTT	CASSVATGGTNEKLFF
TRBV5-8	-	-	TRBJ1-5	TGTGCCAGCGGCGCCCGTAACGCCCGGGTGTACAGCAATCAGCCCCAGCATTTT	CASGARNARVYSNQPQHF
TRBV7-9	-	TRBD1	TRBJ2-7	TGTGCCAGCAGCTTGCCGGGGACAGGGCGCTACGAGCAGTACTTC	CASSLPGTGRYEQYF
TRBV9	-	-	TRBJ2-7	TGTGCCAGCAGCGTAGCTCCAGGGACCTACGAGCAGTACTTC	CASSVAPGTYEQYF
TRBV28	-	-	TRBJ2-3	TGTGCCAGCAACCAGGACACTTCTATCACAGATACGCAGTATTTT	CASNQDTSITDTQYF
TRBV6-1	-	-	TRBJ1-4	TGTGCCAGCAGTGACAGGGAGGCAACTAATGAAAAACTGTTTTTT	CASSDREATNEKLFF
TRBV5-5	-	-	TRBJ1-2	TGTGCCAGCAGCCCCGAGGGGGTCGGTGGCTACACCTTC	CASSPEGVGGYTF
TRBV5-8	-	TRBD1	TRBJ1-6	TGTGCCAGCAGCTTGGACAGGGGGCAATCACCCCTCCACTTT	CASSLDRGQSPLHF
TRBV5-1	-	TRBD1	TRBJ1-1	TGCGCCAGCAGCGAGTGGACAGGGGGATGGACTGAAGCTTTCTTT	CASSEWTGGWTEAFF